Following are 2 T cell receptor beta chains from one sample sequenced in a study of T cell responses to AZD1222 COVID-19 vaccine. TCRdb's copy holds only in-frame clones and misses some; the assay was immunoSEQ multiplex PCR. The profile covers some 48,000 clones, with 80% to 90% appearing a single time and 6% to 7% taken by the ten largest. Sample: peripheral blood, taken 28 days after the second AZD1222 dose. The receptors stem from an adult who received the AZD1222 COVID-19 vaccine.

This clone occurred once. The chain employs TRBV28 and TRBJ2-3, with D unclear. This CDR3 contains 15 residues. Germline-derived CDR1 and CDR2 are MDHEN and SYDVKM. V lost 3 bases and J lost 4, with 14 bases in between. CDR3 residues: CASSFTVSEADTQYF. Here the CDR3 DNA reads TGTGCCAGCAGTTTTACAGTTTCAGAGGCAGATACGCAGTATTTT.

This clone appeared once. This chain joins TRBV5-4 and TRBJ2-1; no clear D gene. The germline V gene encodes CDR1 SGHNT and CDR2 YYREEE (reference sequence). Between the trimmed V and J ends, which lost 2 bases and 7 bases, there was a span of 7 bases. The CDR3 has 12 amino acids. CDR3 in DNA: TGTGCCAGCAGCTTTGACGGAAATGAGCAGTTCTTC. It is translated as CASSFDGNEQFF.